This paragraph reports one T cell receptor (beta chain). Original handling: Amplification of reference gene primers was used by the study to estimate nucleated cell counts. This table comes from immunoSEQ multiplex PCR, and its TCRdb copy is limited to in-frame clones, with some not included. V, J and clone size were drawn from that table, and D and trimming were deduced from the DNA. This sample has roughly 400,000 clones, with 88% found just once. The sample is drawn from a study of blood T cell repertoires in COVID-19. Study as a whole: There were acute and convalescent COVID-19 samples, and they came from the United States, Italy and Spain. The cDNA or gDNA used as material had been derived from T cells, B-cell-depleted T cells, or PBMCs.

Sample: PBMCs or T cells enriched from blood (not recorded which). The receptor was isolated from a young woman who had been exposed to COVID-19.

The CDR3 DNA reads as TGTGCCAGTAGTAGTCAGGGTAGCGAGCAGTACTTC. It codes for CASSSQGSEQYF. The chain couples TRBV19 to TRBJ2-7; maybe TRBD1 (5 bases). The V end lost 4 bases, the J end lost 6 bases, and 10 bases lay between the germline ends. Germline-derived CDR1 and CDR2 are LNHDA and SQIVND (reference sequence). The CDR3 is made up of 12 amino acids.